The clone carrying this TCR beta chain has just a few counts. The antigen remains unidentified. This specimen belongs to a study of T cells after yellow fever vaccination. Looking at the study overall: With SMART-Seq v4 Ultra Low Input, the fractions containing low cell numbers were prepared.

By 5'RACE template switching, TCR cDNA was produced, with a universal primer site and UMIs added in the process. TCRdb fed the 5' RACE reads into MiXCR, producing one record per CDR3 protein. The sample shows about 310,000 distinct CDR3 sequences, 3% to 4.5% of them seen only once. V lost 2 bases and J lost 3, with 17 bases in between. Germline V gene sequence: CDR1 MDHEN, CDR2 SYDVKM. The CDR3 length is 16 residues. Points from the study as a whole: Overall, a small share of clonotypes was seen in both CD4 and CD8 compartments.

This specimen consisted of PBMCs, obtained on the day of the yellow fever booster vaccination. This chain links TRBV28 with TRBJ2-7; weak D call: TRBD1 (5 bases). The TCR comes from a young man who received the YFV17D yellow fever vaccine. The CDR3 DNA reads as TGTGCCAGCAGTTTAACTGGACACCGACGGCACTACGAGCAGTACTTC. It translates to CASSLTGHRRHYEQYF.